One sample yielded the 7 T cell receptor beta chains listed below, sequenced in a study of CD8 T cells in ankylosing spondylitis. Via MiXCR, TCRdb re-called the 5' RACE reads, giving one row per CDR3 protein. The top ten hold about 6.8% of the sample, which has some 250,000 distinct CDR3 sequences, about 10% seen once. The sequencing input was blood, either unsorted or a sorted T cell fraction (not recorded which). These TCRs come from a male donor with ankylosing spondylitis or in good health (not recorded which).

Many counts were recorded for this clonotype. The J gene is TRBJ2-2, the V gene TRBV5-1, with 9 bases fitting TRBD2. V lost 1 base and J lost 2; bases outside the gene matches: 3. The CDR3 has 16 residues. The V gene's germline CDR1 is SGHRS and CDR2 YFSETQ. CDR3 coding DNA: TGCGCCAGCAGCTTGAGCGGGGGGATAAACACCGGGGAGCTGTTTTTT. Translation gives CASSLSGGINTGELFF.

The table lists this clonotype with a few counts. This sequence joins TRBV2 and TRBJ2-2, with D perhaps TRBD1 (6 bases). The CDR3 covers 14 residues. V was pared by 6 bases and J by 6 bases, with 14 bases between. Germline V gene sequence: CDR1 SNHLY, CDR2 FYNNEI. In DNA, the CDR3 is TGTGCCAGCAGCCCTGAGGGGGTGGCCGGGGAGCTGTTTTTT. Residues: CASSPEGVAGELFF.

There are many counts of this clonotype. This chain links TRBV7-9 with TRBJ2-1, with 10 bases identical to TRBD2. The J segment lost 8 bases and the V segment lost 1 base, leaving 11 bases of the junction unmatched. The CDR3 spans 17 residues. CDR1 is SEHNR and CDR2 is FQNEAQ in the germline V gene (reference sequence). Here the CDR3 DNA reads TGTGCCAGCAGCTTAGGGGGGACTAGCGACGTCTCTTATGAGCAGTTCTTC. The encoded protein is CASSLGGTSDVSYEQFF.

In this sample, this clonotype turned up many times. The V and J genes are TRBV5-1 and TRBJ2-7; TRBD1 agrees at 10 bases. The germline CDR1 and CDR2 sequences are SGHRS and YFSETQ. V was clipped by 4 bases and J by 5 bases; unmatched bases: 9. The CDR3 totals 15 residues. This CDR3 reads CASSRSGTGVHEQYF. CDR3 sequence (DNA): TGCGCCAGCAGCCGGTCCGGGACAGGGGTCCACGAGCAGTACTTC.

This clonotype was found many times. This sequence joins TRBV12-3 or TRBV12-4 and TRBJ2-1, with D tentatively TRBD1 (5 bases). CDR3 length: 17 residues. Between the trimmed V and J ends, which lost 5 bases and 7 bases, there was a span of 24 bases. DNA of the CDR3: TGTGCCAGCAGTCCACGGGTAGGTAACCAGGGTCGTAATGAGCAGTTCTTC. Translating it yields CASSPRVGNQGRNEQFF.

This clonotype was observed at least ten times. This rearrangement joins TRBV7-6 to TRBJ2-5, with 10 bases matching TRBD2. Trimming took 1 base from V and 5 from J; bases not matched to a gene: 7. The germline CDR1 and CDR2 sequences are SGHVS and FNYEAQ. There are 16 residues in the CDR3. The CDR3 DNA is TGTGCCAGCAGCTTAGGGAGCGGGGGGGCCCGGGAGACCCAGTACTTC. It codes for CASSLGSGGARETQYF.

The rearrangement links TRBV18 to TRBJ2-2, with 9 bases lining up with TRBD1. Germline V CDR1 and CDR2: KGHSH, LQKENI. V shed 6 bases and J 2 bases; nucleotides not matched to a gene: 4. The CDR3 is 15 residues long. In DNA, the CDR3 is TGTGCCAGCTCGCGGGACAGGGCTAACACCGGGGAGCTGTTTTTT. Translated, it gives CASSRDRANTGELFF.